Below, one T cell receptor beta chain is given with its context. The antigen is unknown. The read stops 3 residues short of the end of the CDR3; the missing end is completed from the germline J gene. J lost 2 bases, V lost 3 bases, and 5 bases had no gene match. CDR3 length equals 15 residues. The germline gives CDR1 SGHNT, CDR2 YYREEE (reference sequence). These data belong to a study of T cells in women clearing cervical HPV infection. Turning to the study itself: Controls' single incident HPV16 infection cleared within 12 months without precancer. For cases, blood was sampled a median around 150 days after lesion detection, interquartile range about 90 to 210 days. Blood came at first lesion visit for cases, post-clearance for controls. Findings and limits, study-wide: Unknown T-cell numbers per sample may underlie the richness differences.

Clones were read by immunoSEQ multiplex PCR, and TCRdb kept only the in-frame ones, dropping some. Across about 48,000 clones, the top ten clones capture 1.5% to 2% of the sample. The TCR originated in a woman between 18 and 69 years old with a cervical HPV16 infection that either progressed to CIN3+ or cleared (not recorded which). Material: blood buffy coat. The chain recombines TRBV5-4 with TRBJ2-3; 8 bases agree with TRBD1. Here the CDR3 reads CASSSGQAATDTQYF. CDR3 DNA, as far as it was read: TGTGCCAGCAGCTCGGGACAGGCCGCCACAGATACG. The full variable domain, in which reference TRBV5-4 and TRBJ2-3 provide the parts outside the CDR3, is ETGVTQSPTHLIKTRGQQVTLRCSSQSGHNTVSWYQQALGQGPQFIFQYYREEENGRGNFPPRFSGLQFPNYSSELNVNALELDDSALYLCASSSGQAATDTQYFGPGTRLTVL.